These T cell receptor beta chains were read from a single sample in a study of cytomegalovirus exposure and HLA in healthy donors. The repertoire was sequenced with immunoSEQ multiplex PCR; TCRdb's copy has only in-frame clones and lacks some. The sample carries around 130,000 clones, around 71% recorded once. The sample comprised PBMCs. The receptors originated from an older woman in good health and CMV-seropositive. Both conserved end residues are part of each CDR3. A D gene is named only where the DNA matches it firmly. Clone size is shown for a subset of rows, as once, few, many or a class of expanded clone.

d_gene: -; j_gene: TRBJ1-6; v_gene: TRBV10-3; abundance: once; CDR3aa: CAISDGQSYSPLHF; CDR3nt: TGTGCCATCAGTGATGGGCAGAGTTATTCACCCCTCCACTTT
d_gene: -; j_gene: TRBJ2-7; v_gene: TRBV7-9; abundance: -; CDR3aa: CASSLTSSYEQYF; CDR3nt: TGTGCCAGCAGCTTAACGAGTTCCTACGAGCAGTACTTC
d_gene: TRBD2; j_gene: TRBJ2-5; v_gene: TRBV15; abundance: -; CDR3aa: CATSRGGGGAFLETQYF; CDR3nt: TGTGCCACCAGCAGAGGTGGCGGGGGGGCCTTCTTAGAGACCCAGTACTTC
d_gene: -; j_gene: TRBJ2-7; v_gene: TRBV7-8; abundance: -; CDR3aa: CASSLIGGAYEQYF; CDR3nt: TGTGCCAGCAGCTTAATTGGAGGAGCCTACGAGCAGTACTTC
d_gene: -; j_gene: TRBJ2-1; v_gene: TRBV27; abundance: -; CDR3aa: CASSLGGSSYNEQFF; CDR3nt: TGTGCCAGCAGTTTAGGAGGGTCCTCCTACAATGAGCAGTTCTTC
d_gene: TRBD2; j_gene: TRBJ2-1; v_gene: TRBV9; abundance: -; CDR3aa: CASSPQLAGGYNEQFF; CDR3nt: TGTGCCAGCAGCCCCCAACTAGCGGGGGGCTACAATGAGCAGTTCTTC
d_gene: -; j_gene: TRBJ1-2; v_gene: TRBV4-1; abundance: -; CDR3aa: CASSQAGSGQIYGYTF; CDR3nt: TGCGCCAGCAGCCAAGCCGGCTCGGGACAAATCTATGGCTACACCTTC
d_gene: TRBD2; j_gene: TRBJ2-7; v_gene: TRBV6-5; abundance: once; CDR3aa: CASSSLGTSGYEQYF; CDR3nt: TGTGCCAGCAGTTCACTAGGGACTAGCGGCTACGAGCAGTACTTC
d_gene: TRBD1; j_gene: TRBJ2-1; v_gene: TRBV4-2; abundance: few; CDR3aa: CASSQDGTGWTYNEQFF; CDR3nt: TGTGCCAGCAGCCAAGACGGGACAGGCTGGACCTACAATGAGCAGTTCTTC
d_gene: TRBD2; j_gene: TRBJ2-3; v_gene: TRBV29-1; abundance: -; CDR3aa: CSVFQRGQGTDTQYF; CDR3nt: TGCAGCGTTTTCCAGCGGGGCCAGGGCACAGATACGCAGTATTTT
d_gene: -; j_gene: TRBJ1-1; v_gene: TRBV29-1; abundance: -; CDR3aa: CSVDFGRAGTEAFF; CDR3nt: TGCAGCGTTGATTTTGGCAGGGCGGGGACTGAAGCTTTCTTT
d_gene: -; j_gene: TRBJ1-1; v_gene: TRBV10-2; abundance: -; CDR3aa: CASGWTGGADTEAFF; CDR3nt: TGCGCCAGCGGATGGACGGGGGGCGCCGACACTGAAGCTTTCTTT
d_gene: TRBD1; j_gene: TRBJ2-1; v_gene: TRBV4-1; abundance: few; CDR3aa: CASSQVGQGQGDNEQFF; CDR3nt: TGCGCCAGCAGCCAAGTTGGGCAGGGACAGGGGGACAATGAGCAGTTCTTC
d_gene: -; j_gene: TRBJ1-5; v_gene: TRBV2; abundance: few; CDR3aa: CASSGVQEPNQPQHF; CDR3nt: TGTGCCAGCAGTGGCGTACAGGAACCCAATCAGCCCCAGCATTTT
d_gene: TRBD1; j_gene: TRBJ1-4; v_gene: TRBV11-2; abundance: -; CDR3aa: CASSPGQGGEKLFF; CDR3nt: TGTGCCAGCAGCCCGGGACAGGGAGGTGAAAAACTGTTTTTT
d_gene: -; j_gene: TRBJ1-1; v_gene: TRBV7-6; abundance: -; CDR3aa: CASSPLRHIEAFF; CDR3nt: TGTGCCAGCAGCCCCCTCCGACACATTGAAGCTTTCTTT
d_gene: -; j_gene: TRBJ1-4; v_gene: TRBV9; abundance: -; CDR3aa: CASSVAATNEKLFF; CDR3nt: TGTGCCAGCAGCGTAGCTGCAACTAATGAAAAACTGTTTTTT
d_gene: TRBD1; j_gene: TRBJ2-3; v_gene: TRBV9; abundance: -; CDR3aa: CASSPTGGYADTQYF; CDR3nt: TGTGCCAGCAGCCCGACAGGGGGTTACGCAGATACGCAGTATTTT